The T cell receptor beta chain described here comes from a study of tumor and adjacent non-tumor tissue in lung cancer (dated by TCRdb to the late 2010s). Study-wide context: Of the cohort, eleven to twelve patients had adenocarcinoma, 2 had squamous cell carcinoma and 1 had small cell lung cancer. A total of some 130,000,000 productive TCRbeta reads were generated by sequencing, corresponding to an average of approximately 4.5 million reads per sample. Fewer than 35 paired specimens, one tumor and one normal lung sample per patient, were profiled by TCRbeta CDR3 sequencing. Bulk TCRbeta repertoires were compared between lung tumor tissue and matched distant non-tumor lung tissue obtained from more than twelve lung cancer patients. The approximately 15 patients were aged 31 to 76 years, included 10 men and 5 women, and had TNM stage I to III disease. Study-wide conclusions, independent of this receptor: Younger patients had significantly higher TCR diversity, and higher tumor TCR diversity was associated with shorter overall and disease-free survival. In normal lung, the top 100 clones accounted for a significantly larger cumulative share of the repertoire than in tumor tissue. With only about 14 patients in the cohort, the authors noted that larger samples and more detailed clinical data are needed. Peripheral blood was not sequenced, so blood TCRbeta repertoires in these lung cancer patients were not examined. The sequencing platform is not named in the methods, and unique molecular identifiers are not mentioned. Significantly higher TCR diversity (inverse Simpson) was observed in tumor tissue than in normal lung tissue (around 460 vs 160, P = 0.0075, Mann-Whitney U test).

Its CDR3 holds 15 amino acids, cysteine through phenylalanine. The only DNA kept is the CDR3, 45 bases in frame from the first base. Looking up the germline V gene (reference sequence) yields CDR1 DFQATT and CDR2 SNEGSKA. V was cut back by 0 bases and J by 0 bases, leaving a gap of 9 bases between them. The library was obtained by multiplex PCR. The listed sequencing device is Illumina HiSeq 2500. Following protocols modified from ARM-PCR, the researchers constructed TCRbeta libraries through three rounds of nested PCR with primers (Table S4). Before sequencing, PCR products of 200-500 bp were cut from the gel and purified using the QIAquick gel extraction kit. On the authors' methods: Trimmomatic was used to clean the reads, FLASH merged the cleaned reads into complete CDR3 sequences, and MiTCR assigned the sequences to V(D)J germline segments. VDJtools was used to compute clonal diversity as the inverse Simpson's index. A read counted as productive if the sequence was in-frame and lacked a premature stop codon. TCRdb's own reprocessing of the public reads used fastp at Q25 and MiXCR and kept productive beta chains. Duplicate CDR3 protein sequences are folded into a single record with the most common DNA and genes. It is TCRdb's table, rather than the study itself, that gives the V and J calls and clone size. The table for this sample lists approximately 70,000 distinct CDR3 sequences; 60% to 75% of them were counted only once. Clones ranked in the top ten supply approximately 30% of the sample.

This clonotype registers as medium-sized (0.01 to 0.1%) within its sample. Its specific antigen is unknown. Per-nucleotide qualities are absent, and no much larger clonotype sits a single base away. Bulk unsorted tissue served as the source for RNA extraction, and RNA quality was assessed using a NanoDrop ND-1000 and an Agilent 2100. Donors were newly diagnosed lung cancer patients admitted for thoracic surgery in China between August and November 2014, without prior chemotherapy. Anyone who had undergone radiotherapy or chemotherapy before, or who had another cancer at the same time, was left out of the study. Pieces of surgical tissue measuring roughly 1-2.1 cm3 were kept in RNAlater solution and held at -80 degrees C until needed.

The TCR originated in a man in his fifties or sixties with non-small cell lung cancer. The sample was lung tumor tissue. The rearranged segments are TRBV20-1 and TRBJ2-1; a confident D gene designation cannot be given. The CDR3 protein is CSARDRRFSYNEQFF. The DNA sequence is as follows: TGCAGTGCTAGAGACCGTCGGTTCTCCTACAATGAGCAGTTCTTC.